This T cell receptor (beta chain) was captured by sequencing in a study of blood T cells in healthy people across ages. The CDR3 length is 13 residues. CDR1 and CDR2 from the germline V gene are SGHRS and YFSETQ. V lost 3 bases and J lost 8, with 12 bases in between. Alongside a J-beta primer mix, a sample-barcoded 5' primer served in a second PCR lasting roughly 7 to 11 cycles. A template-switch adaptor that had 12 random nucleotides put a tag on each cDNA molecule. TCRdb reanalysed the 5' RACE reads using MiXCR and keeps one entry per CDR3 protein. The sample carries around 1,000,000 distinct CDR3 sequences, approximately 25% recorded once. These data are also associated with another study on T cells of mothers and their children.

The chain combines TRBV5-1 with TRBJ2-4; TRBD1 or TRBD2 may be the D gene (6 bases each). The sample comprised blood. This receptor was taken from a girl aged 2 to 10 in good health. The CDR3 loop is CASSYEGGDIQYF. The CDR3 DNA sequence: TGCGCCAGCAGCTATGAGGGGGGAGACATTCAGTACTTC.